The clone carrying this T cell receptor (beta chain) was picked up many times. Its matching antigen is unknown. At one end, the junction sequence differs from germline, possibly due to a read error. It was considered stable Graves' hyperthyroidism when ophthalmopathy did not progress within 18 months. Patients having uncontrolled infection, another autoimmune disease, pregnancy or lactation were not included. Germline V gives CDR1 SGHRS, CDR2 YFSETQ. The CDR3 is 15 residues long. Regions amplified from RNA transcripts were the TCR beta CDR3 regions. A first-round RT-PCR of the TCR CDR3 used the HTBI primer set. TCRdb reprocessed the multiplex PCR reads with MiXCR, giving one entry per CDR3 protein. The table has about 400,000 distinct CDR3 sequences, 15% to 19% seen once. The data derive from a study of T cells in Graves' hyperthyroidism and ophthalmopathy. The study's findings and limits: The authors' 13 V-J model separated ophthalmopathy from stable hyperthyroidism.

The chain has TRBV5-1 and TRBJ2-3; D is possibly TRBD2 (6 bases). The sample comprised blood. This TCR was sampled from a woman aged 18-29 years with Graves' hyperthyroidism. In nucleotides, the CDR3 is TGCGCCAGCACCTTGGAGGGACGGAGGTCAGATACGCAGTATTTT. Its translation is CASTLEGRRSDTQYF.